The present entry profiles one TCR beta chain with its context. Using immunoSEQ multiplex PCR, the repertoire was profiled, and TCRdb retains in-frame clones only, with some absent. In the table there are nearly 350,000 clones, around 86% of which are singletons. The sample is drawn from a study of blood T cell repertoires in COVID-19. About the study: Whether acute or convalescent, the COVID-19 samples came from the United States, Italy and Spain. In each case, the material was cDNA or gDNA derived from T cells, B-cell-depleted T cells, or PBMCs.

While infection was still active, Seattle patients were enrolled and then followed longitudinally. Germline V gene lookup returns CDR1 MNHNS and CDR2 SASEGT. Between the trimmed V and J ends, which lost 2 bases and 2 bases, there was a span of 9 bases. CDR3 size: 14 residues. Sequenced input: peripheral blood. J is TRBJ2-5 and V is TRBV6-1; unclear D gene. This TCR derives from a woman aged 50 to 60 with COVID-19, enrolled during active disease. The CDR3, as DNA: TGTGCCAGCAGTGAAAATAGTTGGCAAGAGACCCAGTACTTC. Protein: CASSENSWQETQYF.